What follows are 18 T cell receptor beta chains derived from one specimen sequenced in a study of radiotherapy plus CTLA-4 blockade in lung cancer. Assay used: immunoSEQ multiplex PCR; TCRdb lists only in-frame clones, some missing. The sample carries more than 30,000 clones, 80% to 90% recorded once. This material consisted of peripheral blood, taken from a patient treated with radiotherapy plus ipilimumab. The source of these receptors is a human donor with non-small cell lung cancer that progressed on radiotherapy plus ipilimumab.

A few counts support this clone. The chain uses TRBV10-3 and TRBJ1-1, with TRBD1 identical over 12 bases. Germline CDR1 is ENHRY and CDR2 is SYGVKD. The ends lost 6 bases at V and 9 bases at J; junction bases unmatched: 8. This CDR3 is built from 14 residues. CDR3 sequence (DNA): TGTGCCATCAGCTCGGGACAGGGGGCGTACCAAGCTTTCTTT. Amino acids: CAISSGQGAYQAFF.

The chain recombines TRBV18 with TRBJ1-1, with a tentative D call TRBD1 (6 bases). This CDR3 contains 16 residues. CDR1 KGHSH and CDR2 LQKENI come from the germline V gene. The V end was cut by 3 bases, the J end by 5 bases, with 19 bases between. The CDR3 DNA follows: TGTGCCAGCTCACCCACCGCCGGGGGGCGAGGGACTGAAGCTTTCTTT. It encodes CASSPTAGGRGTEAFF.

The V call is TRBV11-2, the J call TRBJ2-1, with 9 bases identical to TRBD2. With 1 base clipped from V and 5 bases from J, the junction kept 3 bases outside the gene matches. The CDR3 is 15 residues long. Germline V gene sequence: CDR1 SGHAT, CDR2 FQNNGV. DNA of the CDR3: TGTGCCAGCAGCTTAGGAGCGGGGGGAAACAATGAGCAGTTCTTC. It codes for CASSLGAGGNNEQFF.

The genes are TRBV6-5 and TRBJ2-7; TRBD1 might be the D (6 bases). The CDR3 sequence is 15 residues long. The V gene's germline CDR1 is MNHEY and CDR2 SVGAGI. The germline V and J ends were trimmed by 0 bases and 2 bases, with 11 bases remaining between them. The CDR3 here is CASSYSQGKPYEQYF. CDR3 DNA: TGTGCCAGCAGTTACTCACAGGGTAAGCCCTACGAGCAGTACTTC.

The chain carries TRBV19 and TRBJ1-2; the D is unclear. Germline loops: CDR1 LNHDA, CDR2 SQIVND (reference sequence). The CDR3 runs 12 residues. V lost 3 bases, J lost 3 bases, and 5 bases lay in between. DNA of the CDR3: TGTGCCAGTAGTATCCCGGACTATGGCTACACCTTC. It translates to CASSIPDYGYTF.

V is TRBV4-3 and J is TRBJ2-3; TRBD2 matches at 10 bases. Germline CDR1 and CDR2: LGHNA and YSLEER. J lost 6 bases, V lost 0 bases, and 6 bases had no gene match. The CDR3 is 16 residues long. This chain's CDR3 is CASSQDRLAGVDTQYF. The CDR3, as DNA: TGCGCCAGCAGCCAAGATAGGCTAGCGGGGGTGGATACGCAGTATTTT.

CDR3 residues: CASSVFSGGAATGELFF. CDR3 sequence (DNA): TGTGCCAGCAGTGTATTTAGCGGGGGGGCCGCGACCGGGGAGCTGTTTTTT. V is TRBV27 and J is TRBJ2-2; 11 bases are a match to TRBD2. V dropped 5 bases and J dropped 5; count of bases not matched to a gene: 10. Germline V gene data show CDR1 as MNHEY and CDR2 as SMNVEV (reference sequence). The CDR3 is made up of 17 amino acids.

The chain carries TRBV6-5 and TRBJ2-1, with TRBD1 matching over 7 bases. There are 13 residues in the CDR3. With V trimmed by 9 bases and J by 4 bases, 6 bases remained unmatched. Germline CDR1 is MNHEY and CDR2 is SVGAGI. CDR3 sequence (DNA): TGTGCCAGTCGACGGGGACAGTACAATGAGCAGTTCTTC. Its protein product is CASRRGQYNEQFF.

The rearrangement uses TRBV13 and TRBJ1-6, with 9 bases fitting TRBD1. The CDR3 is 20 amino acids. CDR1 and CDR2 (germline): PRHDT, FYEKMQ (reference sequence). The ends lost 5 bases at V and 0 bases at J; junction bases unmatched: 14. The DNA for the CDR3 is TGTGCCAGCAGCGATAGAAGGGGACAGGGCGGGAGCTCCTATAATTCACCCCTCCACTTT. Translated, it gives CASSDRRGQGGSSYNSPLHF.

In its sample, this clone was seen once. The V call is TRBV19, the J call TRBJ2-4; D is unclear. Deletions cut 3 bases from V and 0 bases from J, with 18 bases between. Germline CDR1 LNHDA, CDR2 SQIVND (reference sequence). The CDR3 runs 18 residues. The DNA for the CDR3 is TGTGCCAGTAGTATTGAGGCTAGAAGCCTGCTAGCCAAAAACATTCAGTACTTC. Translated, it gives CASSIEARSLLAKNIQYF.

The CDR3 is CASSLIAGADTQYF. CDR3 coding DNA: TGCGCCAGCAGCTTGATAGCGGGGGCAGATACGCAGTATTTT. The chain carries TRBV5-1 and TRBJ2-3; 9 bases align to TRBD2. Losses at the gene ends were 1 base for V and 4 bases for J; bases not matched to a gene: 1. The length of the CDR3 is 14 residues. Germline-derived CDR1 and CDR2 are SGHRS and YFSETQ.

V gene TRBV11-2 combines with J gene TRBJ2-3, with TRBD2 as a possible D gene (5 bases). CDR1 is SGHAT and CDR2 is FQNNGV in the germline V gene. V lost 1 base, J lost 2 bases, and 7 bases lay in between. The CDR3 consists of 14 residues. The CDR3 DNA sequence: TGTGCCAGCAGCTTAGCGGGATCCACAGATACGCAGTATTTT. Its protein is CASSLAGSTDTQYF.

The CDR3 region is CASSKGADYYGYTF. CDR3 nucleotides: TGTGCCAGCAGCAAGGGGGCAGATTACTATGGCTACACCTTC. The J gene is TRBJ1-2, the V gene TRBV21-1; the DNA was not compared with TRBD1, the D call given in the table. TRBV21-1 represents a pseudogene. This CDR3 comprises 14 residues.

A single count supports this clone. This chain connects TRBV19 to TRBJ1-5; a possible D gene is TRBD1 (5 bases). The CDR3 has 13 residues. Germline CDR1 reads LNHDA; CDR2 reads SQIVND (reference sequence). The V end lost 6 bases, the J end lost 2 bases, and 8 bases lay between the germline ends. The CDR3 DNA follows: TGTGCCAGTAGGGGAGGGGGCAATCAGCCCCAGCATTTT. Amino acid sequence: CASRGGGNQPQHF.

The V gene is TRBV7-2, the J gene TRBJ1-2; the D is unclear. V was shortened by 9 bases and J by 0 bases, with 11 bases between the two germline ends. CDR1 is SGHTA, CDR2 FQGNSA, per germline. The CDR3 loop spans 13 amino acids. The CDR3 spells CASRPGANYGYTF. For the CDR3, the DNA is TGTGCCAGTCGACCCGGGGCTAACTATGGCTACACCTTC.

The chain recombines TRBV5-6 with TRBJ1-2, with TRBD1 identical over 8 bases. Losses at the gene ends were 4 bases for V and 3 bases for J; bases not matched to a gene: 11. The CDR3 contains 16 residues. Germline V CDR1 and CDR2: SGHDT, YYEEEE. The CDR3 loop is CASSGGTGEPYYGYTF. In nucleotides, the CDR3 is TGTGCCAGCAGCGGCGGGACAGGAGAGCCTTACTATGGCTACACCTTC.

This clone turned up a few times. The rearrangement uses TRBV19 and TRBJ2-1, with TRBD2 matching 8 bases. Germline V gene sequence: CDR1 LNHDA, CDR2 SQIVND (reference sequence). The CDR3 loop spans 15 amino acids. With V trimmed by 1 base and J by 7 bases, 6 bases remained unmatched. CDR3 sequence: CASSIGRGDRNEQFF. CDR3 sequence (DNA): TGTGCCAGTAGTATAGGGCGGGGGGATAGAAATGAGCAGTTCTTC.

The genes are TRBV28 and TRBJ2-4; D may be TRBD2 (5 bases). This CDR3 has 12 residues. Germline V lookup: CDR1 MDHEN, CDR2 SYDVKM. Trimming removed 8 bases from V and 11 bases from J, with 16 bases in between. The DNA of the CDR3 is TGTGCCAGCCATAGTGACTACAACCTTCAGTACTTC. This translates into CASHSDYNLQYF.